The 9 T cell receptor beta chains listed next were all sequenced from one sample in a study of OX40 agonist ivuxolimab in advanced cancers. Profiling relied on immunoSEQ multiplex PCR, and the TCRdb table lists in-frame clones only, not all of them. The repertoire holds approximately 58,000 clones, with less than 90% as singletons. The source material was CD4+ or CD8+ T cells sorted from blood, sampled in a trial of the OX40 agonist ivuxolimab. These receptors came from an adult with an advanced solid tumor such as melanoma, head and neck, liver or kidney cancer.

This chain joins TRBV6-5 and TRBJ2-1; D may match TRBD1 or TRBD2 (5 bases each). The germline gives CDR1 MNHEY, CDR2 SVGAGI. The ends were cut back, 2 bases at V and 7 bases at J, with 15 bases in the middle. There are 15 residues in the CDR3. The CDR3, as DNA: TGTGCCAGCAGTTACCCGGTGGTGGGGGAAAATGAGCAGTTCTTC. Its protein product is CASSYPVVGENEQFF.

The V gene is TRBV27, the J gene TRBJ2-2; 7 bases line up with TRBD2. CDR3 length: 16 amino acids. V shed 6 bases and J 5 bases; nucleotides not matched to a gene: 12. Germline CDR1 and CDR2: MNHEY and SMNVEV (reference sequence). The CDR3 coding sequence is TGTGCCAGCAGAAGGGGCCCTAGCGGTTGGACCGGGGAGCTGTTTTTT. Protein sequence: CASRRGPSGWTGELFF.

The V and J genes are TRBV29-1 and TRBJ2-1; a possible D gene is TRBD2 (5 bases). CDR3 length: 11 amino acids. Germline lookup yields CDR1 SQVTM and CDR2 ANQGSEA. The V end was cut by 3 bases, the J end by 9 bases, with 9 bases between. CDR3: CSVDDGIEQFF. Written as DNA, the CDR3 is TGCAGCGTTGACGACGGGATTGAGCAGTTCTTC.

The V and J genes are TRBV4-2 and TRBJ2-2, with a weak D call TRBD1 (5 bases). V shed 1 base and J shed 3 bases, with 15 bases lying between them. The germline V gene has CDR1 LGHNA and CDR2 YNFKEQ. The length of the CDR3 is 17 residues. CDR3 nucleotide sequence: TGTGCCAGCAGCCAAGCGACAGCTTCTTCCGACACCGGGGAGCTGTTTTTT. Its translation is CASSQATASSDTGELFF.

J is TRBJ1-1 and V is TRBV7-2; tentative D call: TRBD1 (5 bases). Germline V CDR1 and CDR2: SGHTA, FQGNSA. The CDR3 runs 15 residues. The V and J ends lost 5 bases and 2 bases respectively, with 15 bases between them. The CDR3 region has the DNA TGTGCCAGCAGCCTGGGACCCGAGGAAAACACTGAAGCTTTCTTT. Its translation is CASSLGPEENTEAFF.

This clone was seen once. CDR3 sequence reads: CASSLRGSRDYEQFF. In DNA, the CDR3 is TGTGCCAGCAGCTTAAGGGGCTCGCGGGATTATGAGCAGTTCTTC. The chain combines TRBV7-3 with TRBJ2-1, with a possible D match to TRBD2 (6 bases). This CDR3 comprises 15 residues. Trimming cost V 1 base and J 8 bases, with 15 bases left between them. Germline V gives CDR1 SGHTA, CDR2 FQGTGA.

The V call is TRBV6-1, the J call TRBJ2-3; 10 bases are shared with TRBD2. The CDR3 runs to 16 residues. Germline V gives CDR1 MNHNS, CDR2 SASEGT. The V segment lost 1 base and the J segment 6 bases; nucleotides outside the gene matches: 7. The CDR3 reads CASSEGSSGSRDTQYF. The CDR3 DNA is TGTGCCAGCAGTGAAGGGTCTAGCGGGAGTAGGGATACGCAGTATTTT.

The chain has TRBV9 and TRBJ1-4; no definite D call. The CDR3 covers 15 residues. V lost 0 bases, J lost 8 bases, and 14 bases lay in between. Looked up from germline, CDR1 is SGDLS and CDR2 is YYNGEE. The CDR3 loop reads CASSVGVSPQEKLFF. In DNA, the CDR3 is TGTGCCAGCAGCGTAGGGGTTTCCCCCCAGGAAAAACTGTTTTTT.

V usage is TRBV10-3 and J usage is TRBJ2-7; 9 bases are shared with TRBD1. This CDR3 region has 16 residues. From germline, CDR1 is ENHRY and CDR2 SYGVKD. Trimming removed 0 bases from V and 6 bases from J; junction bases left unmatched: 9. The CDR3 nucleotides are TGTGCCATCAGTGAGTCGATTGGGACAGGGCGGTGCGAGCAGTACTTC. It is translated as CAISESIGTGRCEQYF.